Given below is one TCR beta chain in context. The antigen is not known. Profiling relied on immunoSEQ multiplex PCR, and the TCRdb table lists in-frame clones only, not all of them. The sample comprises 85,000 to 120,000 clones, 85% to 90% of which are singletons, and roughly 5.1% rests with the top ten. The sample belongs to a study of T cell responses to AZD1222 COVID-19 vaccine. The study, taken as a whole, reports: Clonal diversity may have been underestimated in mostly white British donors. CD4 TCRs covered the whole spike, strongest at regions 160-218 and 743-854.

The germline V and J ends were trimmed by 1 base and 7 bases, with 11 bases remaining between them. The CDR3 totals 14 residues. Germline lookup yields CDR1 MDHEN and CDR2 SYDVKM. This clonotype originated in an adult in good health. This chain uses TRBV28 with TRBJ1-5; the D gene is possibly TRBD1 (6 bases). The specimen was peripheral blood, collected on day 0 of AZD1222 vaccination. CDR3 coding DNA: TGTGCCAGCAGTTTATATACGGGGGGCCAGCCCCAGCATTTT. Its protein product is CASSLYTGGQPQHF.